This T cell receptor beta chain comes out of a study of type 1 regulatory T cells. Germline lookup yields CDR1 LNHDA and CDR2 SQIVND (reference sequence). The CDR3 extends over 15 amino acids. The V gene end was trimmed by 6 bases and the J gene end by 5 bases; junction bases not matched to a gene: 7. Only a few counts were recorded for this clonotype. Its antigen is undetermined. TCRdb re-called the reads through MiXCR, storing one row per CDR3 protein. The sample records roughly 65,000 distinct CDR3 sequences, roughly 49% being singletons. V usage is TRBV19 and J usage is TRBJ1-4; 9 bases match TRBD1. The sequenced sample was cultured non-Tr1 T cells, either the whole culture or a sorted T cell fraction (not recorded which). The sequence was obtained from a human donor in good health. CDR3 amino acids: CASRLGTGTNEKLFF. As DNA, the CDR3 is TGTGCCAGTAGACTGGGGACAGGGACGAATGAAAAACTGTTTTTT.